The present entry profiles one T cell receptor (beta chain) with its context. What it recognizes is unknown. These data are taken from a study of T-cell memory formation after mild COVID-19. Study details: TCR clusters showed largely donor specificity.

This CDR3 is 14 amino acids long. V lost 3 bases and J 4 bases, leaving 13 bases between the germline ends. In germline, CDR1 is DFQATT, CDR2 SNEGSKA (reference sequence). Via MiXCR, TCRdb re-called the 5' RACE reads, giving one row per CDR3 protein. The sample includes around 500,000 distinct CDR3 sequences, roughly 20% of them seen just once. Findings of the study overall: Contracting CD8+ clones were enriched in EMRA, CD4+ mainly in CM and EM.

Source material: PBMCs or a T cell subset sorted from them (not recorded which). The chain joins TRBV20-1 to TRBJ2-1; a weak D match, TRBD2 (5 bases). The origin of this receptor is an adult woman who had mild COVID-19 (a few samples of this study predate the infection). Cell type and time point are not known. CDR3 DNA sequence: TGCAGTGCTAGGAATTGGAGGCAGTACAATGAGCAGTTCTTC. Residues: CSARNWRQYNEQFF.